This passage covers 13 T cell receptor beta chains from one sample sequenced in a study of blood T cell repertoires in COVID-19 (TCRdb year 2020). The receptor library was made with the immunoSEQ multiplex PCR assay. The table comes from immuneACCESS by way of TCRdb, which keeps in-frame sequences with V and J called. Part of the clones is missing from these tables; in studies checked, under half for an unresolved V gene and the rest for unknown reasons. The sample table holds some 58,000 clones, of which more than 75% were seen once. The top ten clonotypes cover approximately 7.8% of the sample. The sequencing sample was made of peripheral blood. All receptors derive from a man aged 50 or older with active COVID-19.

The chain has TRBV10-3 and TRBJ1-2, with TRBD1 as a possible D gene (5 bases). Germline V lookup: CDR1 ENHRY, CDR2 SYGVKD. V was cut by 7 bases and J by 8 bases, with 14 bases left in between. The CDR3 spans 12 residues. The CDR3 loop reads CAIKGQGGGYTF. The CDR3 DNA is TGTGCCATCAAAGGTCAGGGTGGCGGCTACACCTTC.

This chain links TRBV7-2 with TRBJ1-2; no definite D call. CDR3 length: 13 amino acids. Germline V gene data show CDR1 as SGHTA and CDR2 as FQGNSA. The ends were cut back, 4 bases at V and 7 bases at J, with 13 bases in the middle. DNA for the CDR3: TGTGCCAGCAGCTCCTCGCGGGATTCTGGCTACACCTTC. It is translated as CASSSSRDSGYTF.

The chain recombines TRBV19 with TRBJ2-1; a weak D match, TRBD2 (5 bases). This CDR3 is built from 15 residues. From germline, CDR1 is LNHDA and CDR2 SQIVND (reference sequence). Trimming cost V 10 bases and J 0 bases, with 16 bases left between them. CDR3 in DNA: TGTGCCACCGGTGTGGCGGGCGACTCCTACAATGAGCAGTTCTTC. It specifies CATGVAGDSYNEQFF.

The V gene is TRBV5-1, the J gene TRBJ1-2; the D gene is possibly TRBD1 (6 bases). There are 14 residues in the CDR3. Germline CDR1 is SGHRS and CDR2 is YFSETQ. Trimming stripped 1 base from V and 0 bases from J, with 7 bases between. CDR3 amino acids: CASSLQGPNYGYTF. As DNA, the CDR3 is TGCGCCAGCAGCTTGCAGGGGCCTAACTATGGCTACACCTTC.

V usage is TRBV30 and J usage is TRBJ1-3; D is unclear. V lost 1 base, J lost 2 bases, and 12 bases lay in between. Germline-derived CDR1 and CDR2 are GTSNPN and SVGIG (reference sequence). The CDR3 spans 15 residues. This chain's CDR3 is CAWSDLGRTGNTIYF. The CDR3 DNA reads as TGTGCCTGGAGTGATCTGGGGAGGACTGGAAACACCATATATTTT.

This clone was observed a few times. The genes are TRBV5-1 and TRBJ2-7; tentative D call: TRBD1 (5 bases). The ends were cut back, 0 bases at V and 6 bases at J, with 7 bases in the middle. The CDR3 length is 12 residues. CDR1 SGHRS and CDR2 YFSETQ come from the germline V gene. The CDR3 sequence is CASSLEGVEQYF. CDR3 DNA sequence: TGCGCCAGCAGCTTGGAAGGGGTCGAGCAGTACTTC.

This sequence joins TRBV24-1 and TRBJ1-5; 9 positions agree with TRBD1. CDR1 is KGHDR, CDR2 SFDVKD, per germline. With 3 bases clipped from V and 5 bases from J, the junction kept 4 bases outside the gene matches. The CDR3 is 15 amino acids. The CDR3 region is CATSDETGGDQPQHF. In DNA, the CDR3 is TGTGCCACCAGTGATGAAACAGGGGGCGATCAGCCCCAGCATTTT.

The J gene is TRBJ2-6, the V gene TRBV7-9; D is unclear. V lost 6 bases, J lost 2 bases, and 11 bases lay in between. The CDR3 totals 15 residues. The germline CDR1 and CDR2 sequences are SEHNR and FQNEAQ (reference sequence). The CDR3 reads CASRGQAPGANVLTF. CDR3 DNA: TGTGCCAGCAGGGGCCAGGCCCCTGGGGCCAACGTCCTGACTTTC.

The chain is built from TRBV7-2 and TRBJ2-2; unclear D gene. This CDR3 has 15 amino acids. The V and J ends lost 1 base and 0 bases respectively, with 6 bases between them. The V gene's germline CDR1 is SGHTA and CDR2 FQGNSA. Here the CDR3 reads CASSLEHPNTGELFF. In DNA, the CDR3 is TGTGCCAGCAGCTTAGAACATCCGAACACCGGGGAGCTGTTTTTT.

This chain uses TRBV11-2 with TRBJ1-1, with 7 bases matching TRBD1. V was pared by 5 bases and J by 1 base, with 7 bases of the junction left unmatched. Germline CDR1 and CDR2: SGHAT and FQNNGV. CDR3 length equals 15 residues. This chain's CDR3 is CASSPSGQRNTEAFF. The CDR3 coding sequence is TGTGCCAGCAGCCCGTCGGGACAGAGGAACACTGAAGCTTTCTTT.

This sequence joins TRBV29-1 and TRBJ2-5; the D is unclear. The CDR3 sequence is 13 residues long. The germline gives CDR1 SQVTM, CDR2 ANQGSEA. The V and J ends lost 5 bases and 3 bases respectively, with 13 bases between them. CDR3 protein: CSVPDGVKETQYF. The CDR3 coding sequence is TGCAGCGTTCCCGACGGAGTTAAAGAGACCCAGTACTTC.

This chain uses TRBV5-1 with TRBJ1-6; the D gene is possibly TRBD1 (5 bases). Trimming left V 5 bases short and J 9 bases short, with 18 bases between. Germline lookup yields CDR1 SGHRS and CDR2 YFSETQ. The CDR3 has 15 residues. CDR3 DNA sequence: TGCGCCAGCAGGCCTCAGGGCCTTGAACGTTCACCCCTCCACTTT. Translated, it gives CASRPQGLERSPLHF.

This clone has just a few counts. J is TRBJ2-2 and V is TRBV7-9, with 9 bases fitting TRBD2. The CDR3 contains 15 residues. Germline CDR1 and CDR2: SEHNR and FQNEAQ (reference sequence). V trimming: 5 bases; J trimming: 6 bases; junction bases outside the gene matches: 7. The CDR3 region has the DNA TGTGCCAGCAGCCATAGCGGGAGAGTAGCCGGGGAGCTGTTTTTT. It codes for CASSHSGRVAGELFF.